The rows below give T cell receptor beta chains drawn from one sample of a study of response to subunit inactivated influenza vaccine. One entry per CDR3 protein, called by TCRdb with MiXCR from the RT-PCR reads. The sample consists of about 650,000 distinct CDR3 sequences, 15% to 19% of them appearing once. The source was PBMCs from blood, collected roughly 12 days after vaccination. Receptors originate from a man in his fifties or sixties who received an inactivated influenza vaccine. Each CDR3 is given with its conserved first and last residue. Each record gives: clone size, CDR3 length, J gene, D gene, V gene, CDR3 protein, CDR3 DNA. The D gene is left open where the match is weak. Expanded clones get a size class; other rows say once, few or many, or leave the size out.

clone_size: few
cdr3_length: 15
j_call: TRBJ2-1
d_call: NA
v_call: TRBV3-1
cdr3_aa: CASSATGGAYNEQFF
cdr3_nt: TGTGCCAGCAGCGCCACTGGCGGGGCATACAATGAGCAGTTCTTC

clone_size: NA
cdr3_length: 13
j_call: TRBJ2-1
d_call: NA
v_call: TRBV21-1
cdr3_aa: CASSKSMANEQFF
cdr3_nt: TGTGCCAGCAGCAAGTCTATGGCCAATGAGCAGTTCTTC

clone_size: NA
cdr3_length: 15
j_call: TRBJ2-1
d_call: NA
v_call: TRBV30
cdr3_aa: CAWRPDGSSYNEQFF
cdr3_nt: TGTGCCTGGAGACCCGACGGGAGCTCCTACAATGAGCAGTTCTTC

clone_size: few
cdr3_length: 13
j_call: TRBJ2-1
d_call: NA
v_call: TRBV6-2/TRBV6-3
cdr3_aa: CASSYSLQGEQFF
cdr3_nt: TGTGCCAGCAGTTACTCCTTACAGGGTGAGCAGTTCTTC

clone_size: few
cdr3_length: 12
j_call: TRBJ2-3
d_call: NA
v_call: TRBV6-6
cdr3_aa: CASSSAPYTQYF
cdr3_nt: TGTGCCAGCAGTTCCGCACCTTATACGCAGTATTTT

clone_size: few
cdr3_length: 13
j_call: TRBJ2-1
d_call: NA
v_call: TRBV5-8
cdr3_aa: CASGLRTVNEQFF
cdr3_nt: TGTGCCAGCGGGCTTAGGACTGTCAATGAGCAGTTCTTC

clone_size: many
cdr3_length: 15
j_call: TRBJ1-1
d_call: TRBD1
v_call: TRBV5-5
cdr3_aa: CASSLATGLNTEAFF
cdr3_nt: TGTGCCAGCAGCTTGGCGACAGGGTTGAACACTGAAGCTTTCTTT

clone_size: NA
cdr3_length: 16
j_call: TRBJ2-1
d_call: TRBD2
v_call: TRBV4-3
cdr3_aa: CASSRGLAGGPNEQFF
cdr3_nt: TGCGCCAGCAGCCGAGGACTAGCGGGAGGGCCAAATGAGCAGTTCTTC

clone_size: many
cdr3_length: 15
j_call: TRBJ1-3
d_call: NA
v_call: TRBV7-2
cdr3_aa: CASSLEVGNGNTIYF
cdr3_nt: TGTGCCAGCAGCTTAGAAGTGGGCAACGGAAACACCATATATTTT

clone_size: NA
cdr3_length: 14
j_call: TRBJ2-3
d_call: NA
v_call: TRBV10-3
cdr3_aa: CAIRGLAGTDTQYF
cdr3_nt: TGTGCCATCCGGGGGCTAGCGGGCACAGATACGCAGTATTTT

clone_size: NA
cdr3_length: 11
j_call: TRBJ2-7
d_call: NA
v_call: TRBV29-1
cdr3_aa: CSVAGANEQYF
cdr3_nt: TGCAGCGTTGCCGGGGCGAACGAGCAGTACTTC

clone_size: few
cdr3_length: 14
j_call: TRBJ2-2
d_call: NA
v_call: TRBV4-1
cdr3_aa: CASSHSPNTGELFF
cdr3_nt: TGCGCCAGCAGTCATTCCCCGAACACCGGGGAGCTGTTTTTT

clone_size: NA
cdr3_length: 13
j_call: TRBJ1-1
d_call: NA
v_call: TRBV5-5
cdr3_aa: CASSNTENTEAFF
cdr3_nt: TGTGCCAGCAGCAACACAGAGAACACTGAAGCTTTCTTT

clone_size: NA
cdr3_length: 11
j_call: TRBJ1-2
d_call: NA
v_call: TRBV7-9
cdr3_aa: CASTKGTGYTF
cdr3_nt: TGTGCCAGCACCAAGGGTACCGGCTACACCTTC

clone_size: NA
cdr3_length: 16
j_call: TRBJ2-7
d_call: NA
v_call: TRBV5-1
cdr3_aa: CASSPGLRDSLHEQYF
cdr3_nt: TGCGCCAGCAGCCCGGGACTCCGGGACTCCCTCCACGAGCAGTACTTC

clone_size: few
cdr3_length: 13
j_call: TRBJ2-7
d_call: NA
v_call: TRBV12-3/TRBV12-4
cdr3_aa: CASSLGPSPKLYF
cdr3_nt: TGTGCCAGCAGTTTGGGTCCGAGCCCTAAACTGTACTTC

clone_size: many
cdr3_length: 16
j_call: TRBJ2-3
d_call: TRBD2
v_call: TRBV7-2
cdr3_aa: CASSLGLAGYTDTQYF
cdr3_nt: TGTGCCAGCAGCCTGGGACTAGCGGGATACACAGATACGCAGTATTTT

clone_size: NA
cdr3_length: 16
j_call: TRBJ2-1
d_call: TRBD2
v_call: TRBV7-8
cdr3_aa: CASSYGTSGIGGEQFF
cdr3_nt: TGTGCCAGCAGCTACGGGACTAGCGGGATCGGTGGTGAGCAGTTCTTC